A single sample is the source of the 11 T cell receptor beta chains below, sequenced in a study of identical twins. TCRdb re-analysed the 5' RACE reads in MiXCR, keeping a single row per CDR3 protein. The sample has about 730,000 distinct CDR3 sequences; over 20% are singletons. This sample also belongs to another study, concerning T cells expressing NK-cell markers.

The sample consisted of PBMCs. The receptors come from a woman under 30 in good health.

This chain connects TRBV20-1 to TRBJ2-3, with D maybe TRBD2 (5 bases). This CDR3 has 14 amino acids. Germline-derived CDR1 and CDR2 are DFQATT and SNEGSKA (reference sequence). The ends were cut back, 6 bases at V and 0 bases at J, with 13 bases in the middle. The DNA of the CDR3 is TGCAGTGCCCGACGTAGCGCTAGCACAGATACGCAGTATTTT. Residues: CSARRSASTDTQYF.

This clonotype has ten or more counts. The gene calls are TRBV7-9 and TRBJ2-4; 8 bases are a match to TRBD2. Germline V gives CDR1 SEHNR, CDR2 FQNEAQ (reference sequence). V was pared by 1 base and J by 1 base, with 3 bases of the junction left unmatched. The CDR3 contains 16 residues. CDR3 bases: TGTGCCAGCAGCTTAGGCGCTAGCGGGGCCAAAAACATTCAGTACTTC. Translation: CASSLGASGAKNIQYF.

The V and J genes are TRBV27 and TRBJ2-5; TRBD2 matches 9 bases. Per the germline V gene, CDR1 is MNHEY and CDR2 is SMNVEV (reference sequence). The CDR3 length is 14 residues. Trimming took 4 bases from V and 2 from J; bases not matched to a gene: 2. CDR3 in amino acids: CASSSGLAQETQYF. CDR3 DNA: TGTGCCAGCAGTTCGGGACTAGCACAAGAGACCCAGTACTTC.

The chain carries TRBV6-5 and TRBJ1-3, with unresolved D. The CDR3 length is 17 residues. Trimming shortened V by 7 bases and J by 0 bases, and 19 bases separated the two germline ends. The V gene's germline CDR1 is MNHEY and CDR2 SVGAGI. CDR3 in amino acids: CASISGGPSYSGNTIYF. CDR3 bases: TGTGCCAGCATTTCCGGAGGCCCGTCCTACTCTGGAAACACCATATATTTT.

This clonotype was recorded many times. The CDR3 DNA reads TGTGCCAGCAGTTTGGTCGGTGAGCAGTACTTC. Amino acid sequence: CASSLVGEQYF. This chain joins TRBV12-3 or TRBV12-4 and TRBJ2-7; D is unclear. Trimming took 3 bases from V and 7 from J, leaving 7 bases between them. The CDR3 sequence is 11 residues long.

This clonotype was recorded a few times. The V call is TRBV29-1, the J call TRBJ1-1; 8 bases are a match to TRBD1. In germline, CDR1 is SQVTM, CDR2 ANQGSEA. The V segment lost 4 bases and the J segment 1 base; nucleotides outside the gene matches: 2. This CDR3 is built from 13 residues. CDR3 residues: CSVAGQGNTEAFF. The CDR3 coding sequence is TGCAGCGTTGCCGGACAGGGGAACACTGAAGCTTTCTTT.

This clonotype was recorded once. The V call is TRBV11-2, the J call TRBJ2-3; 15 bases match TRBD2. V dropped 6 bases and J dropped 0; count of bases not matched to a gene: 7. Germline CDR1 SGHAT, CDR2 FQNNGV. The CDR3 totals 18 residues. This chain's CDR3 is CASSRLGLAGGSTDTQYF. The CDR3 DNA follows: TGTGCCAGCAGTCGTCTGGGACTAGCGGGGGGTAGCACAGATACGCAGTATTTT.

This clonotype was recorded once. The rearrangement uses TRBV7-7 and TRBJ2-1; D is uncertain. V shed 5 bases and J shed 0 bases, with 17 bases lying between them. Germline-derived CDR1 and CDR2 are SSHAT and FNYEAQ (reference sequence). The CDR3 contains 17 residues. CDR3 amino acids: CASSLLPLASSYNEQFF. As DNA, the CDR3 is TGTGCCAGCAGCCTTCTCCCCCTCGCGAGCTCCTACAATGAGCAGTTCTTC.

V and J are TRBV19 and TRBJ2-7; 9 bases match TRBD2. CDR1 and CDR2 (germline): LNHDA, SQIVND (reference sequence). The V and J ends lost 7 bases and 3 bases, in that order; junction bases with no gene match: 7. The CDR3 is 14 residues long. The DNA of the CDR3 is TGTGCCAGTAAGCGGCGGGAGGGCCTCTACGAGCAGTACTTC. Its protein is CASKRREGLYEQYF. Looking up the rest from reference TRBV19 and TRBJ2-7 gives the full variable domain: DGGITQSPKYLFRKEGQNVTLSCEQNLNHDAMYWYRQDPGQGLRLIYYSQIVNDFQKGDIAEGYSVSREKKESFPLTVTSAQKNPTAFYLCASKRREGLYEQYFGPGTRLTVT.

V usage is TRBV29-1 and J usage is TRBJ1-2; D call uncertain. V dropped 3 bases and J dropped 5 bases, with 19 bases sitting between them. This CDR3 contains 15 residues. The germline V gene encodes CDR1 SQVTM and CDR2 ANQGSEA. CDR3 in DNA: TGCAGCGTTGAGGGGAACCAAGGATTCGGATATGGCTACACCTTC. Amino acids: CSVEGNQGFGYGYTF.

The CDR3 protein is CASSPRGQYQETQYF. CDR3 sequence (DNA): TGTGCCAGCTCACCCCGAGGACAGTACCAAGAGACCCAGTACTTC. The rearrangement joins TRBV18 to TRBJ2-5; D is perhaps TRBD1 (6 bases). The germline gives CDR1 KGHSH, CDR2 LQKENI. The CDR3 is made up of 15 amino acids. V was pared by 3 bases and J by 0 bases, with 11 bases between.